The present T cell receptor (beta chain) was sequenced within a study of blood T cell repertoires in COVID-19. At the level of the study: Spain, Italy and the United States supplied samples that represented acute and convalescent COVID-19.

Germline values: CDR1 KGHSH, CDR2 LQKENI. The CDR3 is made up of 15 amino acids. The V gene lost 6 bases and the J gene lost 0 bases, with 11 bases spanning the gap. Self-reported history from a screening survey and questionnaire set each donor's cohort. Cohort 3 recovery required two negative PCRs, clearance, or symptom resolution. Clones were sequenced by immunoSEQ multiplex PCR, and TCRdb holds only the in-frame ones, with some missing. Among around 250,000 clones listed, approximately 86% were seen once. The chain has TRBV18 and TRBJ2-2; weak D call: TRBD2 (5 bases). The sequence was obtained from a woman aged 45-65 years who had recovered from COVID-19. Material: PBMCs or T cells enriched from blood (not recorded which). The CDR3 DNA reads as TGTGCCAGCTCCCCGCGGGCAGCGAACACCGGGGAGCTGTTTTTT. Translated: CASSPRAANTGELFF.